The next 6 T cell receptor beta chains were all read from a single sample in a study of cytomegalovirus exposure and HLA in healthy donors. PCR was performed using 60 Vbeta and 13 Jbeta primers. The table came from immunoSEQ multiplex PCR; TCRdb's copy has only in-frame clones and leaves some out. The table lists under 250,000 clones, approximately 83% of them singletons. Sequenced input: PBMCs. The receptors were sampled from a woman in her forties or fifties in good health and CMV-seropositive.

CDR3 sequence (DNA): TGTGCCAGCAGCCCCGGACAGGTTATGTATACTGAAGCTTTCTTT. Protein sequence: CASSPGQVMYTEAFF. V usage is TRBV14 and J usage is TRBJ1-1; 7 nucleotides line up with TRBD1. Germline lookup yields CDR1 SGHDN and CDR2 FVKESK. This CDR3 contains 15 residues. J gave up 5 bases and V 4 bases, and 10 bases lay outside the gene matches.

The genes are TRBV6-1 and TRBJ1-5, with no clear D. The CDR3 runs to 15 residues. Trimming removed 4 bases at V and 1 base at J, with 11 bases between. The germline gives CDR1 MNHNS, CDR2 SASEGT. CDR3 region: CASSGPIRSNQPQHF. CDR3 nucleotide sequence: TGTGCCAGCAGTGGCCCCATACGGAGCAATCAGCCCCAGCATTTT.

In this sample, this clone turned up a few times. The chain joins TRBV6-5 to TRBJ1-5; D gene unclear. The V and J ends lost 5 bases and 3 bases respectively, with 11 bases between them. Germline V CDR1 and CDR2: MNHEY, SVGAGI. The CDR3 sequence is 14 residues long. The CDR3 DNA is TGTGCCAGCAGTCGCATGCGGGACAATCAGCCCCAGCATTTT. Translated: CASSRMRDNQPQHF.

V and J are TRBV29-1 and TRBJ1-4; 8 bases fit TRBD1. This CDR3 spans 13 amino acids. The trim removed 7 bases at V and 4 bases at J, leaving 5 bases unmatched. The germline gives CDR1 SQVTM, CDR2 ANQGSEA. CDR3 DNA sequence: TGCAGCGCCAACAGGGGGAATAATGAAAAACTGTTTTTT. It translates to CSANRGNNEKLFF.

J is TRBJ2-6 and V is TRBV28; TRBD2 aligns across 11 bases. V lost 8 bases, J lost 0 bases, and 6 bases stayed unmatched. Germline lookup yields CDR1 MDHEN and CDR2 SYDVKM. This CDR3 contains 17 residues. The CDR3 loop reads CASYYSGGASGANVLTF. The CDR3 nucleotides read TGTGCCAGCTATTATAGCGGGGGGGCCTCTGGGGCCAACGTCCTGACTTTC.

V and J are TRBV7-6 and TRBJ2-5; D unresolved. Deletions cut 0 bases from V and 2 bases from J, with 4 bases between. The germline gives CDR1 SGHVS, CDR2 FNYEAQ. This CDR3 has 13 amino acids. CDR3 nucleotides: TGTGCCAGCAGCTTAGCCCAGCAAGAGACCCAGTACTTC. It yields the protein CASSLAQQETQYF.